In this sample, the clone carrying this T cell receptor (beta chain) turned up once. Its cognate antigen is unknown. The study ran its PCR with 60 Vbeta and 13 Jbeta primers. Data came from immunoSEQ multiplex PCR; TCRdb stores just in-frame clones and leaves some out. The sample carries fewer than 250,000 clones, 60% to 80% recorded once. The sample originates from a study of cytomegalovirus exposure and HLA in healthy donors. Whole-study findings and limits: It was confirmed in vitro that a few of the CMV-associated chains were specific for CMV antigens. Previous analysis showed most TCR beta V segments were productive about 87% or about 30% of the time.

This CDR3 is 17 amino acids long. Germline assignment: CDR1 LNHNV and CDR2 YYDKDF (reference sequence). What was sequenced was PBMCs. The chain employs TRBV15 and TRBJ2-5; 12 positions agree with TRBD2. The J call may not be correct, given that the DNA end is closer to TRBJ2-7. The receptor was derived from a woman aged 30 to 39 in good health and CMV-seropositive. The CDR3 DNA sequence: TGTGCCACCAGCAGGGGCGGGACTAGCGGGTTGATTGGCGAGCAGTACTTC. Its translation is CATSRGGTSGLIGEQYF.